This T cell receptor (beta chain) was sequenced in a study of shared clonotypes between healthy human individuals. Several immunoSEQ 96-well plates shared each subset's DNA, each plate a replicate. Libraries were prepared by immunoSEQ multiplex PCR; TCRdb keeps only in-frame clonotypes and omits some of them. The sample has 1.6 million or so clones; approximately 98.5% are singletons. The germline V gene encodes CDR1 MNHEY and CDR2 SMNVEV (reference sequence). Trimming left V 2 bases short and J 0 bases short, with 11 bases between. The length of the CDR3 is 15 residues. The chain is built from TRBV27 and TRBJ2-7, with D unclear. Sequencing input: naive CD4+ T cells sorted from blood. Subset defined: CD45RA+ positively selected. The sequence was collected from a man in his thirties or forties in good health. The CDR3 protein is CASSLGFEVSYEQYF. The CDR3 nucleotides are TGTGCCAGCAGTTTAGGGTTTGAGGTCTCCTACGAGCAGTACTTC.